This TCR beta chain was sequenced during a study of cytomegalovirus exposure and HLA in healthy donors. Both 60 Vbeta primers and 13 Jbeta primers went into the PCR. TCRdb's copy holds only in-frame clones and misses some; the assay was immunoSEQ multiplex PCR. The profile shows tens of thousands of clones, approximately 73% of them singletons. In the case of this clone: The antigen is not known.

CDR3 size: 14 residues. In germline, CDR1 is MNHEY, CDR2 SVGAGI. J was trimmed by 10 bases and V by 6 bases; bases with no gene match: 10. Findings of the study overall: HLA alleles were associated with around 17,000 TCR beta sequences in a later analysis at 0.05 false discovery rate.

Sequenced sample: PBMCs. The source of this sequence is a man between 50 and 59 years old in good health and CMV-seronegative. The chain uses TRBV6-5 and TRBJ1-4, with 8 bases aligning to TRBD1. CDR3 nucleotides: TGTGCCAGCAGCCTTGGGACAGGCCAAGGAAAACTGTTTTTT. Translating it yields CASSLGTGQGKLFF.